This passage covers 3 T cell receptor beta chains from one sample sequenced in a study of cytomegalovirus exposure and HLA in healthy donors. Primers: 60 Vbeta forward and 13 Jbeta reverse. Some clones are missing from TCRdb's copy, which holds only in-frame ones; the method was immunoSEQ multiplex PCR. The table has some 190,000 clones, more than 75% seen once. The sequenced material came from PBMCs. Every receptor here comes from a man aged 40-49 years in good health and CMV-seronegative.

The V call is TRBV29-1, the J call TRBJ1-4; 7 bases line up with TRBD1. Germline CDR1 reads SQVTM; CDR2 reads ANQGSEA. After removal of 6 bases from V and 0 bases from J, the junction contained 1 base not matched to a gene. The CDR3 is 13 residues long. The DNA for the CDR3 is TGCAGCGTCCAGGGGGCAACTAATGAAAAACTGTTTTTT. Protein product: CSVQGATNEKLFF.

The rearrangement links TRBV27 to TRBJ1-6; D is undetermined. The germline V gene has CDR1 MNHEY and CDR2 SMNVEV (reference sequence). V was cut by 0 bases and J by 9 bases, with 3 bases left in between. This CDR3 is built from 12 residues. The CDR3 spells CASSLSSSPLHF. The CDR3, as DNA: TGTGCCAGCAGTTTATCCTCTTCACCCCTCCACTTT.

A note on this clone: The sample carries other DNA sequences with the same CDR3. The rearrangement joins TRBV6-5 to TRBJ2-7, with a tentative D call TRBD2 (5 bases). CDR3 size: 14 residues. The V gene's germline CDR1 is MNHEY and CDR2 SVGAGI. V was pared by 2 bases and J by 0 bases, with 8 bases between. The CDR3 is CASSYVRDSYEQYF. As DNA, the CDR3 is TGTGCCAGCAGTTACGTGAGGGACTCCTACGAGCAGTACTTC.